The 23 T cell receptor beta chains in this list originate from one sample, sequenced in a study of cytomegalovirus exposure and HLA in healthy donors (dated by TCRdb to the late 2010s). The library was obtained by the immunoSEQ multiplex PCR assay. For the multiplex PCR, a mixture combining 60 forward primers for TCR Vbeta segments and 13 reverse primers for TCR Jbeta segments was used. TCRdb holds this immuneACCESS table with in-frame rearrangements only. Some clones are missing; in checked studies, unresolved V genes explain under half, and the rest has no known cause. In this sample the table shows 150,000 or so clones, 80% of which occur a single time. Approximately 15% of the sample goes to the ten largest clones. The specimen was PBMCs. Source of these receptors: a woman aged 40 to 55 in good health and CMV-seronegative.

This chain links TRBV7-2 with TRBJ2-2, with unresolved D. V dropped 5 bases and J dropped 7 bases, with 5 bases sitting between them. The length of the CDR3 is 11 residues. Per the germline V gene, CDR1 is SGHTA and CDR2 is FQGNSA. CDR3 nucleotides: TGTGCCAGCAGCCTGAGCGGGGAGCTGTTTTTT. Residues: CASSLSGELFF.

This clone was picked up one time. The chain carries TRBV10-1 and TRBJ2-6, with TRBD1 identical over 7 bases. Unmatched junction bases numbered 13, after V lost 7 bases and J lost 4 bases. CDR1 is WNHNN and CDR2 is SYGVQD in the germline V gene (reference sequence). The CDR3 loop spans 17 amino acids. The CDR3, as DNA: TGCGCCAGCACTGGACGAGACAGGGTACCCGGGGCCAACGTCCTGACTTTC. Translating it yields CASTGRDRVPGANVLTF.

The J gene is TRBJ1-2, the V gene TRBV18; D ambiguous. The germline V and J ends were trimmed by 2 bases and 5 bases, with 15 bases remaining between them. Germline CDR1 reads KGHSH; CDR2 reads LQKENI. This CDR3 is built from 15 residues. The CDR3 region is CASSPAGVDTYGYTF. The CDR3 region has the DNA TGTGCCAGCTCACCAGCAGGCGTCGACACTTATGGCTACACCTTC.

The rearrangement uses TRBV2 and TRBJ1-5; D ambiguous. There are 15 residues in the CDR3. Germline V gene lookup returns CDR1 SNHLY and CDR2 FYNNEI. V lost 1 base to trimming and J lost 4 bases, with 11 bases between them. The CDR3 coding sequence is TGTGCCAGCAGTGAAGGAGGGCTTCTAAATCAGCCCCAGCATTTT. Protein sequence: CASSEGGLLNQPQHF. The variable domain in full, with the rest retrieved from reference TRBV2 and TRBJ1-5, is EPEVTQTPSHQVTQMGQEVILRCVPISNHLYFYWYRQILGQKVEFLVSFYNNEISEKSEIFDDQFSVERPDGSNFTLKIRSTKLEDSAMYFCASSEGGLLNQPQHFGDGTRLSIL.

This chain connects TRBV11-3 to TRBJ1-4, with D uncertain. The V end was cut by 6 bases, the J end by 5 bases, with 13 bases between. CDR1 and CDR2 (germline): SGHNT, YENEEA. This CDR3 is built from 14 residues. The CDR3 DNA reads as TGTGCCAGCAGGCCCGGTGGACTAAATGAAAAACTGTTTTTT. Amino acid sequence: CASRPGGLNEKLFF.

The V call is TRBV9, the J call TRBJ2-3; 9 positions match TRBD1. The CDR3 has 16 amino acids. The germline CDR1 and CDR2 sequences are SGDLS and YYNGEE. V lost 3 bases and J lost 3; bases outside the gene matches: 8. CDR3 residues: CASSARGTGLTDTQYF. The CDR3 region has the DNA TGTGCCAGCAGCGCGAGGGGGACAGGGTTAACAGATACGCAGTATTTT.

In this sample, this clone turned up once. This chain uses TRBV7-2 with TRBJ2-1; D not certain. The CDR3 is 13 amino acids. The ends were cut back, 5 bases at V and 6 bases at J, with 11 bases in the middle. The germline V gene has CDR1 SGHTA and CDR2 FQGNSA. CDR3 residues: CASSPTRGNEQFF. CDR3 DNA sequence: TGTGCCAGCAGCCCGACCAGAGGCAATGAGCAGTTCTTC.

The chain uses TRBV18 and TRBJ1-5; D remains ambiguous. Germline values: CDR1 KGHSH, CDR2 LQKENI. This CDR3 is 13 amino acids long. V lost 5 bases and J 5 bases, leaving 10 bases between the germline ends. CDR3 amino acids: CASSSRLDQPQHF. CDR3 coding DNA: TGTGCCAGCTCATCGCGGTTGGATCAGCCCCAGCATTTT.

This clone has more than one count but fewer than ten. This chain connects TRBV2 to TRBJ1-2; D may be TRBD1 (6 bases). There are 14 residues in the CDR3. The germline V and J ends were trimmed by 7 bases and 4 bases, with 16 bases remaining between them. Germline CDR1 reads SNHLY; CDR2 reads FYNNEI. The CDR3 spells CASTVPQGLYGYTF. The CDR3, as DNA: TGTGCCAGCACTGTCCCTCAGGGGCTCTATGGCTACACCTTC. The full variable domain, with the rest looked up from reference TRBV2 and TRBJ1-2, is EPEVTQTPSHQVTQMGQEVILRCVPISNHLYFYWYRQILGQKVEFLVSFYNNEISEKSEIFDDQFSVERPDGSNFTLKIRSTKLEDSAMYFCASTVPQGLYGYTFGSGTRLTVV.

This clone has a single count. The gene calls are TRBV7-9 and TRBJ2-1; 7 nucleotides match TRBD2. The CDR3 spans 15 residues. Germline values: CDR1 SEHNR, CDR2 FQNEAQ (reference sequence). The V segment lost 4 bases and the J segment 0 bases; nucleotides outside the gene matches: 3. As DNA, the CDR3 is TGTGCCAGCAGCTACGGGGGGAGCTCCTACAATGAGCAGTTCTTC. As protein: CASSYGGSSYNEQFF.

The gene calls are TRBV6-1 and TRBJ1-5; TRBD1 is a possible D gene (6 bases). CDR1 is MNHNS, CDR2 SASEGT, per germline. The V end was cut by 7 bases, the J end by 2 bases, with 15 bases between. The CDR3 is 15 residues long. CDR3 amino acids: CASILGATRNQPQHF. For the CDR3, the DNA is TGTGCCAGCATATTGGGGGCCACTCGCAATCAGCCCCAGCATTTT.

The genes are TRBV5-5 and TRBJ2-1; D is undetermined. Per germline, CDR1 SGHKS and CDR2 YYEKEE (reference sequence). V was trimmed by 0 bases and J by 5 bases, leaving 9 bases between them. This CDR3 region has 14 residues. This CDR3 is CASSLDRPDNEQFF. DNA for the CDR3: TGTGCCAGCAGCTTGGACAGACCGGACAATGAGCAGTTCTTC.

The chain couples TRBV21-1 to TRBJ2-1; TRBD2, as called in the table, went unchecked against the DNA. TRBV21-1 is a listed pseudogene. The CDR3 has 17 residues. CDR3 sequence: CASSKAPLLSSYNEQFF. CDR3 DNA sequence: TGTGCCAGCAGCAAAGCTCCGCTCCTGAGCTCCTACAATGAGCAGTTCTTC.

V and J are TRBV6-5 and TRBJ1-6, with a possible D match to TRBD1 (5 bases). Germline-derived CDR1 and CDR2 are MNHEY and SVGAGI. This CDR3 has 13 residues. The V end was cut by 6 bases, the J end by 13 bases, with 16 bases between. In DNA form, the CDR3 reads TGTGCCAGCAGCAACCGTAACAGGATCCCCCTCCACTTT. It codes for CASSNRNRIPLHF.

The chain couples TRBV25-1 to TRBJ1-1; D is unresolved. The V end lost 1 base, the J end lost 6 bases, and 12 bases lay between the germline ends. The CDR3 covers 14 residues. Germline CDR1 is MGHDK and CDR2 is SYGVNS. The CDR3 is CASSEFNDRAEAFF. CDR3 nucleotide sequence: TGTGCCAGCAGTGAATTTAACGATCGGGCTGAAGCTTTCTTT.

V and J are TRBV11-2 and TRBJ2-3, with TRBD2 matching over 14 bases. This CDR3 region has 18 residues. The V and J ends lost 4 bases and 0 bases, in that order; junction bases with no gene match: 6. CDR1 and CDR2 from the germline V gene are SGHAT and FQNNGV. The CDR3 loop is CASSWPGLAGASTDTQYF. The CDR3 nucleotides read TGTGCCAGCAGCTGGCCGGGACTAGCGGGAGCTAGCACAGATACGCAGTATTTT.

The chain couples TRBV6-1 to TRBJ2-7; D is unclear. V lost 11 bases to trimming and J lost 3 bases, with 11 bases between them. This CDR3 region has 11 residues. Germline lookup yields CDR1 MNHNS and CDR2 SASEGT. The DNA of the CDR3 is TGTGCCTGTGGCAGGAACTACGAGCAGTACTTC. Encoded protein: CACGRNYEQYF.

This chain joins TRBV7-6 and TRBJ2-1, with a possible D match to TRBD2 (5 bases). Germline V gene data show CDR1 as SGHVS and CDR2 as FNYEAQ. V lost 1 base and J 15 bases, leaving 10 bases between the germline ends. The CDR3 spans 11 residues. CDR3 in DNA: TGTGCCAGCAGCTTAGGGGAGTATGTGTTCTTC. This encodes CASSLGEYVFF. Full variable domain (remainder filled in from reference TRBV7-6 and TRBJ2-1): GAGVSQSPRYKVTKRGQDVALRCDPISGHVSLYWYRQALGQGPEFLTYFNYEAQQDKSGLPNDRFSAERPEGSISTLTIQRTEQRDSAMYRCASSLGEYVFFGPGTRLTVL.

This clone appeared a single time. The V call is TRBV6-1, the J call TRBJ2-5; no firm D call. The J call may be in error: the DNA end matches TRBJ2-7 better. Germline loops: CDR1 MNHNS, CDR2 SASEGT. The CDR3 covers 14 residues. Here the CDR3 DNA reads TGTGCCAGCAGCCTTAACACGGAAGACTACGAGCAGTACTTC. Protein product: CASSLNTEDYEQYF.

The chain employs TRBV14 and TRBJ1-4; 7 positions match TRBD1. Germline trimming cut 1 base from V and 6 bases from J; bases unmatched to any gene: 5. The CDR3 consists of 15 residues. Germline V gives CDR1 SGHDN, CDR2 FVKESK. The CDR3 here is CASSQGTGPHEKLFF. The DNA of the CDR3 is TGTGCCAGCAGCCAAGGGACAGGCCCCCATGAAAAACTGTTTTTT.

The gene calls are TRBV7-8 and TRBJ2-3, with 7 bases fitting TRBD1. Germline V gene data show CDR1 as SGHVS and CDR2 as FQNEAQ. Trimming removed 5 bases from V and 0 bases from J; junction bases left unmatched: 5. This CDR3 is built from 15 residues. The CDR3 DNA follows: TGTGCCAGCAGCACCTACAGGGGAAGCACAGATACGCAGTATTTT. Its protein product is CASSTYRGSTDTQYF.

V gene TRBV19 combines with J gene TRBJ2-5; D is possibly TRBD2 (6 bases). This CDR3 region has 13 residues. CDR1 and CDR2 (germline): LNHDA, SQIVND (reference sequence). Trimming took off 0 bases at V and 5 bases at J, with 7 bases between the two ends. The CDR3 bases are TGTGCCAGTAGTATAGAGGGACTGGAGACCCAGTACTTC. Protein: CASSIEGLETQYF.

This chain links TRBV5-1 with TRBJ2-3; TRBD1 is a possible D gene (6 bases). Deletions cut 1 base from V and 1 base from J, with 7 bases between. The CDR3 runs 14 residues. Germline V CDR1 and CDR2: SGHRS, YFSETQ. This CDR3 is CASSLPGGTDTQYF. DNA of the CDR3: TGCGCCAGCAGCTTGCCAGGGGGCACAGATACGCAGTATTTT.